This is a list of T cell receptor beta chains from one sample in a study of Ad26.COV2.S vaccination and SARS-CoV-2 variants. TCRdb's copy holds only in-frame clones and misses some; the assay was immunoSEQ multiplex PCR. The sample records roughly 320,000 clones, around 84% being singletons. The sequencing here drew on peripheral blood, taken in a trial of Ad26.COV2.S vaccine versus placebo. The source is a person between 18 and 65 years old who received the Ad26.COV2.S COVID-19 vaccine or a placebo. The conserved cysteine and the conserved F or W are not part of the CDR3 here.

j_call,v_call,cdr3_aa
TRBJ2-2,TRBV12-3/TRBV12-4,ASSRETGELF
TRBJ2-7,TRBV7-2,ASSQAGQGQY
TRBJ2-7,TRBV6-6,ASSYSKGLVGEQY
TRBJ1-3,TRBV18,ASSPVTGTSGNTIY
TRBJ1-3,TRBV18,ASSPFSGQGYGNTIY
TRBJ1-1,TRBV6-5,ATCTGRRSDEAF
TRBJ1-4,TRBV5-6,ASSSGLRESNEKLF
TRBJ2-5,TRBV5-1,ASSSLGNAQETQY
TRBJ2-5,TRBV6-1,ASSEGSGGVQETQY
TRBJ1-1,TRBV11-2,ASSLDLGKTGTEAF
TRBJ1-6,TRBV27,ASSLIGSSPLH
TRBJ2-3,TRBV25-1,ASSERGQGQRWDTQY
TRBJ2-3,TRBV5-1,ASSPGLPRGDTQY
TRBJ1-4,TRBV5-6,ASSLGVPEKLF
TRBJ2-1,TRBV6-2/TRBV6-3,ASSYSILRGPYNEQF
TRBJ1-4,TRBV7-9,ASSPRFATNEKLF
TRBJ1-2,TRBV5-4,ASVPRAGMQSYT
TRBJ1-2,TRBV9,ASSVDRNYGYT
TRBJ2-7,TRBV19,ATRRGTYEQY
TRBJ2-5,TRBV12-3/TRBV12-4,ASSQTGKETQY
TRBJ1-2,TRBV10-3,AIGRDNFYGYT
TRBJ2-7,TRBV29-1,SVDRGWEGAMDEQY
TRBJ2-1,TRBV19,ARTNEQF
TRBJ2-7,TRBV3-1/TRBV3-2,ASSLSPGPEQY
TRBJ2-5,TRBV5-4,ASSDGGTQETQY
TRBJ2-3,TRBV5-4,ASSGQTGTDTQY
TRBJ1-1,TRBV3-1/TRBV3-2,ASSQGERLEAF
TRBJ1-1,TRBV5-1,ASSIPPGNTEAF
TRBJ1-2,TRBV6-5,ASRDNYGYT
TRBJ1-6,TRBV6-5,ASSRQGLESPLH
TRBJ1-6,TRBV11-1,ASSLTGQPYNSPLH